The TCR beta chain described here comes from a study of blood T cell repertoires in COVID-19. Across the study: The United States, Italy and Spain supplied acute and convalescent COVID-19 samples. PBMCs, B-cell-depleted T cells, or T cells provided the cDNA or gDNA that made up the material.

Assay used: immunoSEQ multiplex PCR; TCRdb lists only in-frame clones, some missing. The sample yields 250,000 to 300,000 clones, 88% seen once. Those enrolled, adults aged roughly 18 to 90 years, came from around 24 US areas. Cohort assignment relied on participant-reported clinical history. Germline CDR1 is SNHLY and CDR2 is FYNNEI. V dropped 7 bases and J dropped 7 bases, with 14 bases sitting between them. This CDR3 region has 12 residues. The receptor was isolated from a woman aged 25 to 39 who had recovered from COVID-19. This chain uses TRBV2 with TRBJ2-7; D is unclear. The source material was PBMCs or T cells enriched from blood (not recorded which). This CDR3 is CASNPSAREQYF. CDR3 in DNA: TGTGCCAGCAACCCCTCCGCGAGGGAGCAGTACTTC. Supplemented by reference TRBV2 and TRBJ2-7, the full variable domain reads EPEVTQTPSHQVTQMGQEVILRCVPISNHLYFYWYRQILGQKVEFLVSFYNNEISEKSEIFDDQFSVERPDGSNFTLKIRSTKLEDSAMYFCASNPSAREQYFGPGTRLTVT.